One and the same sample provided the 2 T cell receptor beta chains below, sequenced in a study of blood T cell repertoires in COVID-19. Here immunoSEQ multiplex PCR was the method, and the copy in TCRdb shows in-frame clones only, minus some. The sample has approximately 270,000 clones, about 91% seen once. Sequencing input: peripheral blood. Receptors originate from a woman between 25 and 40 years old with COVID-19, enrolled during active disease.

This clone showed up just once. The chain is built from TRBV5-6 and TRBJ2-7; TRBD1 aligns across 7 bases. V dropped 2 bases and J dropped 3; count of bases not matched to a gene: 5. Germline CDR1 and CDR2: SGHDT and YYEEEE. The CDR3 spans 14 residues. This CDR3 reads CASSFTGVVYEQYF. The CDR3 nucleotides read TGTGCCAGCAGCTTCACAGGGGTGGTCTACGAGCAGTACTTC. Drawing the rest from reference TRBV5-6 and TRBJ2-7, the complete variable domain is DAGVTQSPTHLIKTRGQQVTLRCSPKSGHDTVSWYQQALGQGPQFIFQYYEEEERQRGNFPDRFSGHQFPNYSSELNVNALLLGDSALYLCASSFTGVVYEQYFGPGTRLTVT.

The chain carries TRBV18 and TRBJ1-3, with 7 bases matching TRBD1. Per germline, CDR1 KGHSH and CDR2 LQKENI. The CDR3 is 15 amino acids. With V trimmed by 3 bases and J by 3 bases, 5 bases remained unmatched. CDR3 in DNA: TGTGCCAGCTCACCGGGACAGTTCTATGGAAACACCATATATTTT. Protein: CASSPGQFYGNTIYF.